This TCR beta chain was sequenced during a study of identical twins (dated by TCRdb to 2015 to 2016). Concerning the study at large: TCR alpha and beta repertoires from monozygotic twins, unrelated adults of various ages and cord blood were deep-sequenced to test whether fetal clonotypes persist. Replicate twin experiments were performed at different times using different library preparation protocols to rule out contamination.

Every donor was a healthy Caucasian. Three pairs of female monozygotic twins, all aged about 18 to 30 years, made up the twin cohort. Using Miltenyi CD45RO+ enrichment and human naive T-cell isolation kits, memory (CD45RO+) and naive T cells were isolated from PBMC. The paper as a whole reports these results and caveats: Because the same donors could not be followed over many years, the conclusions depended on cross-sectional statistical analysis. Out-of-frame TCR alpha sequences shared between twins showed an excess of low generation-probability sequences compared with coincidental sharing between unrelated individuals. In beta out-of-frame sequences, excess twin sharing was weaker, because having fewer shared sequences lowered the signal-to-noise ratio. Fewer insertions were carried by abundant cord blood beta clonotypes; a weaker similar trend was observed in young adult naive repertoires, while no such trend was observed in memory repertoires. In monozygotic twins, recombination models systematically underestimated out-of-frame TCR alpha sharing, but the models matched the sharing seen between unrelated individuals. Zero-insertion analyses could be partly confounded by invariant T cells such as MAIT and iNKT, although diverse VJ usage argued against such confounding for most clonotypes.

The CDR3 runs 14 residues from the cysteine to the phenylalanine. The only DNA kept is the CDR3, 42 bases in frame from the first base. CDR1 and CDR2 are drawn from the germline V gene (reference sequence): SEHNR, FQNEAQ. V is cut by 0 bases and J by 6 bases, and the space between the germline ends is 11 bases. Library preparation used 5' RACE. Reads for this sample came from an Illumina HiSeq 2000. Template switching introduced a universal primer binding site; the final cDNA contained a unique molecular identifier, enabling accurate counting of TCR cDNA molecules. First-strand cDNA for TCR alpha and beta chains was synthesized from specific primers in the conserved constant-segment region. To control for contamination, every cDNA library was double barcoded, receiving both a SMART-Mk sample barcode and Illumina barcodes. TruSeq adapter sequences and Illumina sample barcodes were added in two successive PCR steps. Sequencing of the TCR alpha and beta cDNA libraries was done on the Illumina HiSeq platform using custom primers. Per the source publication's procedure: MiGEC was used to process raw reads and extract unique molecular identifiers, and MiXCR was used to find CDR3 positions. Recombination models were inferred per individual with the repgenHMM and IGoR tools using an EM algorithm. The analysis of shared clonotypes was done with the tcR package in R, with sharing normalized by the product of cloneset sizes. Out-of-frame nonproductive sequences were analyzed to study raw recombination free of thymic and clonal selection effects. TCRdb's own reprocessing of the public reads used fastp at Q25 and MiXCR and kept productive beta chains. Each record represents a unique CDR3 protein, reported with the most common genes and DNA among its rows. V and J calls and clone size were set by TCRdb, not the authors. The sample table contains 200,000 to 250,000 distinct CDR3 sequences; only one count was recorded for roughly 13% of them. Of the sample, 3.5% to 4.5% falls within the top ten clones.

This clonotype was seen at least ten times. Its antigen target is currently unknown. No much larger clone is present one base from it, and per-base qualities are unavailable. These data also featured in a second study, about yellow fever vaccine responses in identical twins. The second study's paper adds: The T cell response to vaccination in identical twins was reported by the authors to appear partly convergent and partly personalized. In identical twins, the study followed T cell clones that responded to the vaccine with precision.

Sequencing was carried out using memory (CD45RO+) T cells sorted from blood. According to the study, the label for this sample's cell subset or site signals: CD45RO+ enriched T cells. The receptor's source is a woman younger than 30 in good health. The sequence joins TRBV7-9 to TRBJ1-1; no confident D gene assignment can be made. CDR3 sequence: CASSLAEGDPEAFF. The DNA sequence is TGTGCCAGCAGCTTAGCGGAAGGAGACCCTGAAGCTTTCTTT. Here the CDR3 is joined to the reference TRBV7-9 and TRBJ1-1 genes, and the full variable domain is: DTGVSQNPRHKITKRGQNVTFRCDPISEHNRLYWYRQTLGQGPEFLTYFQNEAQLEKSRLLSDRFSAERPKGSFSTLEIQRTEQGDSAMYLCASSLAEGDPEAFFGQGTRLTVV.